Shown below are 21 T cell receptor beta chains from a single sample sequenced in a study of yellow fever vaccine responses in identical twins. TCRdb re-analysed the RT-PCR reads in MiXCR, keeping a single row per CDR3 protein. The table shows roughly 4,700 distinct CDR3 sequences, with roughly 85% occurring only once. Sequencing was performed on T cells from blood (PBMCs), unsorted or a sorted subset (not recorded which), taken before or after yellow fever vaccination (not recorded which). These receptors originate from a woman under 30 who received the yellow fever vaccine.

The gene calls are TRBV20-1 and TRBJ2-1; D call uncertain. The germline CDR1 and CDR2 sequences are DFQATT and SNEGSKA (reference sequence). Trimming cost V 4 bases and J 4 bases, with 8 bases left between them. The length of the CDR3 is 12 residues. Here the CDR3 DNA reads TGCAGTGCTAAGACGGTTTACAATGAGCAGTTCTTC. Its protein product is CSAKTVYNEQFF.

The chain uses TRBV29-1 and TRBJ2-1; D perhaps matches TRBD1 (5 bases). V gave up 7 bases and J gave up 4 bases, with 14 bases separating them. The germline gives CDR1 SQVTM, CDR2 ANQGSEA. The CDR3 extends over 13 amino acids. Here the CDR3 reads CSGGHNTYNEQFF. CDR3 nucleotide sequence: TGCAGCGGTGGACATAATACATACAATGAGCAGTTCTTC.

The J gene is TRBJ2-1, the V gene TRBV5-4; D may be TRBD2 (5 bases). Trimming took 0 bases from V and 4 from J, leaving 8 bases between them. The CDR3 contains 14 residues. Germline CDR1 reads SGHNT; CDR2 reads YYREEE (reference sequence). The CDR3, as DNA: TGTGCCAGCAGCTTGGCCGGACTGTACAATGAGCAGTTCTTC. Protein product: CASSLAGLYNEQFF.

The CDR3 loop is CASSLARVVAPFF. The CDR3 DNA reads as TGTGCCAGCAGCTTAGCCAGGGTCGTCGCCCCGTTCTTC. This chain links TRBV7-9 with TRBJ2-1; D might be TRBD1 (5 bases). The germline V gene encodes CDR1 SEHNR and CDR2 FQNEAQ (reference sequence). Trimming cost V 0 bases and J 15 bases, with 15 bases left between them. The CDR3 totals 13 residues.

The rearrangement links TRBV5-1 to TRBJ2-1; possible D gene TRBD1, 5 bases. CDR1 is SGHRS, CDR2 YFSETQ, per germline. This CDR3 spans 13 amino acids. The V and J ends lost 3 bases and 3 bases respectively, with 7 bases between them. CDR3 DNA: TGCGCCAGCAGCTCCGACAGCTACAATGAGCAGTTCTTC. This gives the protein CASSSDSYNEQFF.

This sequence joins TRBV7-9 and TRBJ2-1; 7 bases align to TRBD2. The CDR3 sequence is 16 residues long. Germline V gives CDR1 SEHNR, CDR2 FQNEAQ (reference sequence). V shed 5 bases and J 7 bases; nucleotides not matched to a gene: 14. CDR3 bases: TGTGCCAGCAGCCCGTTTGGGACGGGAGGATTGAATGAGCAGTTCTTC. Its protein product is CASSPFGTGGLNEQFF.

The chain recombines TRBV18 with TRBJ2-1; D is unresolved. Germline V gene data show CDR1 as KGHSH and CDR2 as LQKENI. V was trimmed by 0 bases and J by 3 bases, leaving 3 bases between them. This CDR3 contains 13 residues. The CDR3 bases are TGTGCCAGCTCACCACCGAGCTACAATGAGCAGTTCTTC. Its protein is CASSPPSYNEQFF. Variable domain in full (rest from reference TRBV18 and TRBJ2-1): NAGVMQNPRHLVRRRGQEARLRCSPMKGHSHVYWYRQLPEEGLKFMVYLQKENIIDESGMPKERFSAEFPKEGPSILRIQQVVRGDSAAYFCASSPPSYNEQFFGPGTRLTVL.

This chain links TRBV7-3 with TRBJ2-3, with 13 positions matching TRBD2. V shed 6 bases, J shed 2 bases, and the junction held 5 bases outside the gene matches. Germline assignment: CDR1 SGHTA and CDR2 FQGTGA. The CDR3 consists of 16 residues. CDR3 sequence (DNA): TGTGCCAGCAGTCGGACTAGCGGGGGCCTCACAGATACGCAGTATTTT. This sequence encodes CASSRTSGGLTDTQYF.

The chain recombines TRBV29-1 with TRBJ2-7, with D unclear. The CDR3 loop spans 11 amino acids. Trimming took 5 bases from V and 3 from J, leaving 8 bases between them. Per germline, CDR1 SQVTM and CDR2 ANQGSEA. CDR3: CSVQTNYEQYF. The CDR3 DNA reads TGCAGCGTTCAGACCAACTACGAGCAGTACTTC.

CDR3: CASRGDRGPSYEQYF. CDR3 coding DNA: TGTGCCAGCAGAGGGGACAGAGGCCCCTCCTACGAGCAGTACTTC. The chain recombines TRBV12-3 or TRBV12-4 with TRBJ2-7; 7 nucleotides agree with TRBD1. Germline trimming cut 6 bases from V and 0 bases from J; bases unmatched to any gene: 8. This CDR3 spans 15 amino acids.

This clonotype appeared a few times. The J gene is TRBJ1-3, the V gene TRBV9; D uncertain. CDR1 is SGDLS, CDR2 YYNGEE, per germline. The CDR3 is made up of 14 amino acids. With 0 bases removed from V and 1 base from J, the gap between germline ends came to 5 bases. In nucleotides, the CDR3 is TGTGCCAGCAGCGTAGGGAGATCTGGAAACACCATATATTTT. Its protein is CASSVGRSGNTIYF.

The V gene is TRBV5-1, the J gene TRBJ2-3; D might be TRBD2 (5 bases). Germline CDR1 and CDR2: SGHRS and YFSETQ. Between the trimmed V and J ends, which lost 0 bases and 5 bases, there was a span of 10 bases. This CDR3 has 14 residues. CDR3 protein: CASSLETTGDTQYF. The DNA for the CDR3 is TGCGCCAGCAGCTTGGAGACTACCGGAGATACGCAGTATTTT.

The chain links TRBV5-1 to TRBJ2-7, with D maybe TRBD1 (6 bases). CDR1 and CDR2 from the germline V gene are SGHRS and YFSETQ. The CDR3 has 11 amino acids. The V and J ends lost 6 bases and 4 bases respectively, with 8 bases between them. In DNA form, the CDR3 reads TGCGCCAGCACCGACAGGTACGAGCAGTACTTC. Translating it yields CASTDRYEQYF.

The chain is built from TRBV18 and TRBJ1-5, with D perhaps TRBD1 (5 bases). The CDR3 extends over 15 amino acids. The ends were cut back, 3 bases at V and 6 bases at J, with 15 bases in the middle. Germline values: CDR1 KGHSH, CDR2 LQKENI. CDR3 in amino acids: CASSPSMGGIQPQHF. CDR3 nucleotides: TGTGCCAGCTCACCGTCAATGGGGGGAATTCAGCCCCAGCATTTT.

The chain recombines TRBV5-1 with TRBJ1-4; no clear D. The germline V gene has CDR1 SGHRS and CDR2 YFSETQ. V lost 1 base and J 0 bases, leaving 7 bases between the germline ends. This CDR3 has 15 amino acids. In nucleotides, the CDR3 is TGCGCCAGCAGCTTGACAGCCCCAACTAATGAAAAACTGTTTTTT. The encoded protein is CASSLTAPTNEKLFF.

The chain carries TRBV4-3 and TRBJ2-7; D possibly uses TRBD1 or TRBD2 (5 bases each). Trimming removed 0 bases at V and 2 bases at J, with 17 bases between. Per the germline V gene, CDR1 is LGHNA and CDR2 is YSLEER. The CDR3 is 17 residues long. CDR3 sequence (DNA): TGCGCCAGCAGCCAAGATCGGGGCGCCAGGGTTGCCTACGAGCAGTACTTC. Its translation is CASSQDRGARVAYEQYF.

The chain combines TRBV11-1 with TRBJ1-1; D uncertain. The V gene lost 3 bases and the J gene lost 0 bases, with 8 bases spanning the gap. CDR3 size: 14 residues. Per germline, CDR1 SGHAT and CDR2 FQDESV (reference sequence). CDR3 coding DNA: TGTGCCAGCAGCTTCGGAGCCATGAACACTGAAGCTTTCTTT. This encodes CASSFGAMNTEAFF.

The rearrangement links TRBV5-1 to TRBJ1-1, with 7 bases fitting TRBD1. V trimming: 1 base; J trimming: 0 bases; junction bases outside the gene matches: 0. The CDR3 has 14 amino acids. The germline gives CDR1 SGHRS, CDR2 YFSETQ. The CDR3 region has the DNA TGCGCCAGCAGCTTGCAGGGGGTGAACACTGAAGCTTTCTTT. Amino acid sequence: CASSLQGVNTEAFF.

In this sample, this clonotype turned up once. The CDR3, as DNA: TGTGCCAGCAGCTCTAACCAACGGTGGGGCGCGGGCGAAAAACTGTTTTTT. Translated, it gives CASSSNQRWGAGEKLFF. The V and J genes are TRBV14 and TRBJ1-4; tentative D call: TRBD1 (5 bases). The V end lost 5 bases, the J end lost 8 bases, and 24 bases lay between the germline ends. The length of the CDR3 is 17 residues. In germline, CDR1 is SGHDN, CDR2 FVKESK.

This clonotype was detected only a few times. The V call is TRBV5-1, the J call TRBJ2-1; no reliable D call. The germline V and J ends were trimmed by 4 bases and 0 bases, with 5 bases remaining between them. Germline V gene sequence: CDR1 SGHRS, CDR2 YFSETQ. The length of the CDR3 is 13 residues. For the CDR3, the DNA is TGCGCCAGCAGCCTGAGCTCCTACAATGAGCAGTTCTTC. Encoded protein: CASSLSSYNEQFF.

The V call is TRBV30, the J call TRBJ1-2, with TRBD1 identical over 8 bases. The trim removed 8 bases at V and 4 bases at J, leaving 6 bases unmatched. Looked up from germline, CDR1 is GTSNPN and CDR2 is SVGIG (reference sequence). CDR3 size: 12 residues. As DNA, the CDR3 is TGTGCCCGTCAGGGGGCGGGCTATGGCTACACCTTC. It translates to CARQGAGYGYTF. Full variable domain (missing parts from reference TRBV30 and TRBJ1-2): SQTIHQWPATLVQPVGSPLSLECTVEGTSNPNLYWYRQAAGRGLQLLFYSVGIGQISSEVPQNLSASRPQDRQFILSSKKLLLSDSGFYLCARQGAGYGYTFGSGTRLTVV.